The 6 T cell receptor beta chains in this list originate from one sample, sequenced in a study of molecular identifiers for immune sequencing clone quantification. TCRdb passed the PCR reads through MiXCR, listing each CDR3 protein once. The repertoire holds 70,000 to 95,000 distinct CDR3 sequences, with around 20% as singletons. The sequencing input was naive CD8+ T cells from blood, with Jurkat cell RNA spiked in. Sample subset: FACS-sorted CD8+CD4-CCR7+CD45RA+ naive T cells. The receptors originated from a human donor in good health. Some libraries in this study had Jurkat cell RNA spiked in.

Ten or more counts support this clonotype. The CDR3 nucleotides read TGTGCCAGCAGCTGGACTAGCGGGAACTACGAGCAGTACTTC. Translated: CASSWTSGNYEQYF. The V and J genes are TRBV27 and TRBJ2-7; 12 bases match TRBD2. The CDR3 is 14 residues long. The V gene end was trimmed by 6 bases and the J gene end by 3 bases; junction bases not matched to a gene: 3. Looked up from germline, CDR1 is MNHEY and CDR2 is SMNVEV (reference sequence).

This clonotype was seen many times. The rearrangement joins TRBV6-2 or TRBV6-3 to TRBJ1-1; no clear D gene. This CDR3 is built from 14 residues. Germline values: CDR1 MNHEY, CDR2 SVGEGT. V was cut by 2 bases and J by 5 bases, with 12 bases left in between. As DNA, the CDR3 is TGTGCCAGCAGTTACGTCCCGGGGTGGACTGAAGCTTTCTTT. Its protein product is CASSYVPGWTEAFF.

In the case of this clonotype: A much more abundant neighbour one base away suggests this may be a read error. J is TRBJ2-3 and V is TRBV19; 11 bases agree with TRBD2. Germline V gene lookup returns CDR1 LNHDA and CDR2 SQIVND (reference sequence). The CDR3 contains 17 residues. CDR3 amino acids: CTSSMIVAGGGTDTQYF. CDR3 nucleotides: TGTACCAGTAGTATGATTGTAGCGGGAGGGGGCACAGATACGCAGTATTTT.

This clonotype was counted at least ten times. The chain combines TRBV9 with TRBJ2-7; D perhaps matches TRBD2 (7 bases). Trimming stripped 3 bases from V and 2 bases from J, with 15 bases between. This CDR3 has 15 residues. CDR1 SGDLS and CDR2 YYNGEE come from the germline V gene. This chain's CDR3 is CASSGGGGVPYEQYF. CDR3 nucleotides: TGTGCCAGCAGCGGAGGGGGGGGGGTCCCCTACGAGCAGTACTTC.

This clonotype was detected ten times or more. This chain uses TRBV15 with TRBJ1-5; D remains unclear. The length of the CDR3 is 17 residues. With 0 bases removed from V and 0 bases from J, the gap between germline ends came to 12 bases. CDR1 is LNHNV and CDR2 is YYDKDF in the germline V gene (reference sequence). The CDR3 spells CATSRDGLSYSNQPQHF. CDR3 DNA sequence: TGTGCCACCAGCAGAGACGGGCTGAGTTATAGCAATCAGCCCCAGCATTTT.

This clonotype has a count of ten or more. The chain combines TRBV29-1 with TRBJ2-1, with TRBD2 matching 7 bases. Looked up from germline, CDR1 is SQVTM and CDR2 is ANQGSEA. This CDR3 region has 14 residues. Trimming cost V 4 bases and J 2 bases; bases outside gene matches: 5. CDR3 nucleotide sequence: TGCAGCGTTGTGGGGGGGAGGGCCTACAATGAGCAGTTCTTC. As protein: CSVVGGRAYNEQFF.